This TCR beta chain was recorded in a study of beta chain features in type 1 diabetes. In the study overall: Age, gender and cell yields were similar between patients and healthy donors.

In the case of this clone: Antigen specificity is unknown.

The CDR3 totals 15 residues. V lost 4 bases, J lost 4 bases, and 14 bases lay in between. Per the germline V gene, CDR1 is MDHEN and CDR2 is SYDVKM. The authors reverse transcribed all of the isolated RNA, so sequencing captured expressed TCRB transcripts. Produced via immunoSEQ multiplex PCR; TCRdb's table is partial and in-frame only. Of 150,000 to 200,000 clones in the sample, about 7.9% were seen once. Overall study results and limits: Within each of all four CD4+ subsets, Type 1 diabetes patients had TCRB CDR3s that were moderately but significantly shorter. The naive, central memory and Treg TCRB repertoires looked more alike in patients than they did in healthy donors. Sequencing the cDNA could make cells with high TCR expression show up more than they should.

The source is a young man with type 1 diabetes. The specimen was central memory CD4+ T cells from blood. This rearrangement joins TRBV28 to TRBJ1-3; the D gene is possibly TRBD1 (5 bases). Written as DNA, the CDR3 is TGTGCCAGCAGTTCGCCCGGGACTTTCGGAAACACCATATATTTT. Its protein is CASSSPGTFGNTIYF.